Presented here are 12 T cell receptor beta chains from one specimen sequenced in a study of regulatory T cells in long-lasting Graves disease. Time point noted: persistent/refractory GD, antithyroid drugs over 5 years with positive TRAb. Preparation of the TCR library used RNA extracted from PBMCs. Construction of TCR beta libraries relied on iRepertoire HTBI primers and on Arm-PCR targeting CDR3 regions. Via MiXCR, TCRdb re-called the multiplex PCR reads, giving one row per CDR3 protein. The table has roughly 360,000 distinct CDR3 sequences, roughly 24% seen once. Sequenced here: peripheral blood mononuclear cells (PBMCs), sampled when the disease was refractory, from a patient treated with antithyroid drugs. The receptors stem from a woman between 35 and 50 years old with Graves disease.

The chain is built from TRBV20-1 and TRBJ1-1, with D possibly matching TRBD1 (6 bases). There are 16 residues in the CDR3. Germline CDR1 reads DFQATT; CDR2 reads SNEGSKA (reference sequence). V lost 4 bases to trimming and J lost 2 bases, with 20 bases between them. CDR3 nucleotides: TGCAGTGCTAAAGTAGCTAAGACAGGAGTTAACACTGAAGCTTTCTTT. Amino acids: CSAKVAKTGVNTEAFF.

This clonotype was observed many times. The chain carries TRBV6-1 and TRBJ2-7, with 8 nucleotides matching TRBD1. The ends lost 7 bases at V and 3 bases at J; junction bases unmatched: 5. In germline, CDR1 is MNHNS, CDR2 SASEGT. The CDR3 totals 13 residues. The CDR3 nucleotides are TGTGCCAGCATTGACAGGGGATTCTACGAGCAGTACTTC. As protein: CASIDRGFYEQYF.

V is TRBV30 and J is TRBJ2-4; 10 bases line up with TRBD2. Germline loops: CDR1 GTSNPN, CDR2 SVGIG (reference sequence). The junction had 10 bases not matched to a gene; V was cut back by 5 bases and J by 0 bases. The CDR3 consists of 17 residues. The CDR3 sequence is CAWSSPGLAIAKNIQYF. DNA of the CDR3: TGTGCCTGGTCGAGCCCGGGACTAGCGATAGCCAAAAACATTCAGTACTTC. The full variable domain, in which reference TRBV30 and TRBJ2-4 provide the parts outside the CDR3, is SQTIHQWPATLVQPVGSPLSLECTVEGTSNPNLYWYRQAAGRGLQLLFYSVGIGQISSEVPQNLSASRPQDRQFILSSKKLLLSDSGFYLCAWSSPGLAIAKNIQYFGAGTRLSVL.

This clonotype has at least ten counts. The gene calls are TRBV28 and TRBJ2-7; 9 positions match TRBD1. The germline V gene encodes CDR1 MDHEN and CDR2 SYDVKM. After removal of 5 bases from V and 3 bases from J, the junction contained 2 bases not matched to a gene. The CDR3 loop spans 13 amino acids. CDR3 sequence reads: CASSMDRGYEQYF. The DNA of the CDR3 is TGTGCCAGCAGTATGGACAGGGGCTACGAGCAGTACTTC.

In its sample, this clonotype was seen many times. The J gene is TRBJ1-4, the V gene TRBV5-5, with D uncertain. Per germline, CDR1 SGHKS and CDR2 YYEKEE (reference sequence). Trimming removed 4 bases at V and 2 bases at J, with 12 bases between. The CDR3 consists of 15 residues. The CDR3, as DNA: TGTGCCAGCAGCATCGGAGGAAGGACTAATGAAAAACTGTTTTTT. Translating gives CASSIGGRTNEKLFF.

In this sample, this clonotype turned up many times. The V call is TRBV2, the J call TRBJ2-7, with D unresolved. The length of the CDR3 is 12 residues. V lost 7 bases, J lost 2 bases, and 9 bases lay in between. Germline CDR1 SNHLY, CDR2 FYNNEI. As DNA, the CDR3 is TGTGCCAGCATCAGTCCCACCTACGAGCAGTACTTC. It is translated as CASISPTYEQYF.

The chain joins TRBV18 to TRBJ2-5; 7 nucleotides align to TRBD2. CDR1 is KGHSH, CDR2 LQKENI, per germline. The CDR3 is made up of 16 amino acids. The junction had 13 bases not matched to a gene; V was cut back by 4 bases and J by 5 bases. CDR3 DNA: TGTGCCAGCTCACTCTTCATAAAGAGCGGGGCGGAGACCCAGTACTTC. This encodes CASSLFIKSGAETQYF.

This clonotype was counted ten times or more. The chain combines TRBV2 with TRBJ2-5; D perhaps matches TRBD2 (7 bases). Germline V gene lookup returns CDR1 SNHLY and CDR2 FYNNEI. With 10 bases removed from V and 4 bases from J, the gap between germline ends came to 16 bases. There are 13 residues in the CDR3. The CDR3 DNA is TGTGCCATCGGGGGGCTGTCAAGAGAGACCCAGTACTTC. Residues: CAIGGLSRETQYF.

This clonotype was seen many times. The gene calls are TRBV12-3 or TRBV12-4 and TRBJ2-5, with TRBD1 matching over 8 bases. This CDR3 region has 15 residues. The junction had 7 bases not matched to a gene; V was cut back by 3 bases and J by 4 bases. The chain's CDR3 is CASSFSATGGETQYF. In nucleotides, the CDR3 is TGTGCCAGCAGTTTCTCCGCAACAGGGGGAGAGACCCAGTACTTC.

This clonotype was seen many times. The chain couples TRBV6-1 to TRBJ2-7, with 8 bases aligning to TRBD2. Germline V gene sequence: CDR1 MNHNS, CDR2 SASEGT. J gave up 3 bases and V 5 bases, and 6 bases lay outside the gene matches. The CDR3 contains 14 residues. The CDR3: CASSLYTSGYEQYF. CDR3 sequence (DNA): TGTGCCAGCAGTCTGTATACTAGCGGCTACGAGCAGTACTTC.

V gene TRBV29-1 combines with J gene TRBJ2-3, with D possibly matching TRBD1 (6 bases). Germline V gene sequence: CDR1 SQVTM, CDR2 ANQGSEA. The V end lost 5 bases, the J end lost 2 bases, and 11 bases lay between the germline ends. The length of the CDR3 is 13 residues. The CDR3: CSVLAGVTDTQYF. The CDR3 bases are TGCAGCGTTTTGGCAGGGGTCACAGATACGCAGTATTTT.

This clonotype was seen at least ten times. This chain uses TRBV9 with TRBJ2-7; 8 positions match TRBD2. J gave up 6 bases and V 0 bases, and 8 bases lay outside the gene matches. Germline assignment: CDR1 SGDLS and CDR2 YYNGEE. The CDR3 loop spans 15 amino acids. The chain's CDR3 is CASSVEGVAGSEQYF. The CDR3 nucleotides read TGTGCCAGCAGCGTAGAAGGAGTAGCGGGAAGCGAGCAGTACTTC.